This T cell receptor beta chain was observed in a study of blood T cell repertoires in COVID-19. Turning to the study itself: Specimens from acute and convalescent COVID-19 originated in the United States, Italy and Spain. Sample material is recorded as cDNA or gDNA derived from T cells, B-cell-depleted T cells, or PBMCs.

Measured with immunoSEQ multiplex PCR; TCRdb has only the in-frame clones, and not every one. The sample carries some 400,000 clones, more than 75% recorded once. The germline V and J ends were trimmed by 11 bases and 6 bases, with 10 bases remaining between them. The CDR3 spans 11 residues. Germline V CDR1 and CDR2: MNHEY, SVGAGI. Seattle patients were enrolled while actively infected and followed longitudinally. The sequencing sample was made of peripheral blood. This sequence was found in a young woman with COVID-19, enrolled during active disease. This rearrangement joins TRBV6-5 to TRBJ2-2; TRBD2 might be the D (5 bases). CDR3 sequence: CAALGAGELFF. The DNA for the CDR3 is TGTGCCGCTCTCGGGGCCGGGGAGCTGTTTTTT.